This T cell receptor (beta chain) was identified in a study of blood T cell repertoires in COVID-19. About the study: The origin of the acute and convalescent COVID-19 samples was the United States, Italy and Spain. In each case, the material was cDNA or gDNA derived from T cells, B-cell-depleted T cells, or PBMCs.

The V end was cut by 4 bases, the J end by 2 bases, with 10 bases between. The CDR3 loop spans 14 amino acids. The germline gives CDR1 LNHNV, CDR2 YYDKDF (reference sequence). As processed by the authors: Scientists estimated how many nucleated cells there were by amplifying reference gene primers. Profiled with immunoSEQ multiplex PCR; TCRdb holds only in-frame clones, not every one. V, J and clone size are those of that table, while D and trimming were read from the DNA. In the table there are about 240,000 clones, 82% of which are singletons. This clonotype originated in a woman aged 70-85 years with acute or convalescent COVID-19. Sequencing input: peripheral blood. The chain carries TRBV15 and TRBJ2-3, with D maybe TRBD1 (5 bases). CDR3: CATSNGALTDTQYF. Here the CDR3 DNA reads TGTGCCACCAGCAATGGGGCCCTCACAGATACGCAGTATTTT.